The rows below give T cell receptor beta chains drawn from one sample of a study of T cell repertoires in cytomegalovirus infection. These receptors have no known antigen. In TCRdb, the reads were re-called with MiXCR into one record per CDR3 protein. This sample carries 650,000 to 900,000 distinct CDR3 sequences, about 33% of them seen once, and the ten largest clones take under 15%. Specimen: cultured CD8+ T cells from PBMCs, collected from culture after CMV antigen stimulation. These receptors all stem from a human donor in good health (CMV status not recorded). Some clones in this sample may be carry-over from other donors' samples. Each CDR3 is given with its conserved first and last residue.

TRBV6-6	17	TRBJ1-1	CASNLRWGQAMNTEAFF
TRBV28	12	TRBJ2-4	CARNVAKNIQYF
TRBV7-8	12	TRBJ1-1	CANSPTGTEAFF
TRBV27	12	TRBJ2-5	CASGLSQETQYF
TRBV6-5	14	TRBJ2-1	CASSYGGEGNEQFF
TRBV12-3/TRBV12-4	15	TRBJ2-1	CASSSGTGSGNEQFF
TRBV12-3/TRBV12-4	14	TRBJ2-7	CASSLGSGGGEQYF
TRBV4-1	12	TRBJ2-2	CASSQLDGELFF
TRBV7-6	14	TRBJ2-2	CASSQTGYTGELFF
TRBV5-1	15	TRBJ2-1	CASFGRESSYNEQFF
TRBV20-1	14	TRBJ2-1	CSAPPTGSGGEQFF
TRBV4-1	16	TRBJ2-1	CASSQGGSGEYNEQFF
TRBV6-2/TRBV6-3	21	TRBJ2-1	CASSYSRTSGGPNLGYNEQFF
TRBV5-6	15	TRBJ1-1	CASSRSGRRDTEAFF
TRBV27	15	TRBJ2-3	CASSRKQVGQDTQYF
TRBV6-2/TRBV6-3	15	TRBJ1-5	CASTPRDRVNQPQHF
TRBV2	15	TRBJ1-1	CASRHVLDEGMEAFF
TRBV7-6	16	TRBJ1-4	CASSSLLDGPNEKLFF
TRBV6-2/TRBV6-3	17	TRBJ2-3	CASSYGEGWVGTDTQYF
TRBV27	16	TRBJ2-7	CASSSPTRQGRAEQYF
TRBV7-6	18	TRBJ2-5	CASSLRAWAYSPQETQYF
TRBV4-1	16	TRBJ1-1	CASSQDWGMEYTEAFF
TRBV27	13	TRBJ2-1	CASGLAGQDEQFF
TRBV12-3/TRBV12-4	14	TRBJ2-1	CATRATRPYNEQFF
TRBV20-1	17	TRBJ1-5	CSARAKTPTGGDQPQHF